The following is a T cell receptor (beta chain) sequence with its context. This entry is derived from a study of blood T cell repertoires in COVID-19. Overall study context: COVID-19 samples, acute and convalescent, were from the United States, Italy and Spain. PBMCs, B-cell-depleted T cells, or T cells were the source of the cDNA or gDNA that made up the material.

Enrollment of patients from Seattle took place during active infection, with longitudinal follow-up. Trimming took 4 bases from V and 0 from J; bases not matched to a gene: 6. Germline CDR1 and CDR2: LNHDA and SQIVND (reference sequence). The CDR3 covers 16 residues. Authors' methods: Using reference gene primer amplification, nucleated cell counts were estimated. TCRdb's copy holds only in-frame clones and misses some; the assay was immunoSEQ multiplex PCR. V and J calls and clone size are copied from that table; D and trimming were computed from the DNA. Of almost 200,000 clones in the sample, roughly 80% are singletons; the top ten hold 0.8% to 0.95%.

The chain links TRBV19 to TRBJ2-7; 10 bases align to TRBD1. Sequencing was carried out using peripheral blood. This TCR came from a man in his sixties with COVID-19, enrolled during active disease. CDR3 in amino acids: CASSNHRTGGSYEQYF. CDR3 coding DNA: TGTGCCAGTAGTAATCACCGGACAGGGGGCTCCTACGAGCAGTACTTC.